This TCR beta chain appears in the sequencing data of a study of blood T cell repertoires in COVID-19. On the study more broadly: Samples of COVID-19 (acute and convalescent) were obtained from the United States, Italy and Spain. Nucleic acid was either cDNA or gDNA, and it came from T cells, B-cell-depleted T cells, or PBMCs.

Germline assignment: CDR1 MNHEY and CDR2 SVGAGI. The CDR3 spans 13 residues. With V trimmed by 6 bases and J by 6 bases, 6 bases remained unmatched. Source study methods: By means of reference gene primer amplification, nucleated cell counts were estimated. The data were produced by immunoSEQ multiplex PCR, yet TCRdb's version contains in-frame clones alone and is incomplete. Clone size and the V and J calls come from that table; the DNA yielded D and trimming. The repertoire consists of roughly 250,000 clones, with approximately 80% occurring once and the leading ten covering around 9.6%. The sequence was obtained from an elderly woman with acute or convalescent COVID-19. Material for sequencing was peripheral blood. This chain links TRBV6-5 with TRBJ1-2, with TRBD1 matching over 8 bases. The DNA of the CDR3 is TGTGCCAGCAGGACGCAGGGGGCCCATGGCTACACCTTC. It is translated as CASRTQGAHGYTF.